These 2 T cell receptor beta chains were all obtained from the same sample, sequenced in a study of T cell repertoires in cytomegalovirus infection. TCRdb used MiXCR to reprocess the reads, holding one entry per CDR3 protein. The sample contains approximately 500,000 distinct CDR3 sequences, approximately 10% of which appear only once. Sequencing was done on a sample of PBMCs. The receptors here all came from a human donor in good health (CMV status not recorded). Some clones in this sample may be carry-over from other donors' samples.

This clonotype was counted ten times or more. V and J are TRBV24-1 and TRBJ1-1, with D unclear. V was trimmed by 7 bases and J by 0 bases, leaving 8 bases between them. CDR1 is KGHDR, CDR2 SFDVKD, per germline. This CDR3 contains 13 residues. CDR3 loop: CATRDGMNTEAFF. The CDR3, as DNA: TGTGCCACCAGAGACGGCATGAACACTGAAGCTTTCTTT.

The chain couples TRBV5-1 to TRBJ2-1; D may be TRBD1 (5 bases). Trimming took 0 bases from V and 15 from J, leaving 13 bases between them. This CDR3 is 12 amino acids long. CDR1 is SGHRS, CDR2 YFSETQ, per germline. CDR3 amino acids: CASSLVPGRGFF. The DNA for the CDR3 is TGCGCCAGCAGCTTGGTCCCAGGGCGTGGGTTCTTC.